Listed here are 15 T cell receptor beta chains from one sample, sequenced in a study of radiation and T cells in renal cell carcinoma. Stated time point: blood 4 weeks post-SBRT, at nephrectomy. The treatment denotes: 15 Gy SBRT to primary tumor, nephrectomy 4 weeks later. Generated by immunoSEQ multiplex PCR, the TCRdb table keeps only in-frame clones and is missing some. The table includes approximately 85,000 clones, nearly 90% detected once. Sample: blood, taken from a patient whose treatment included radiotherapy and nephrectomy. These receptors were obtained from an older woman with renal cell carcinoma.

The genes are TRBV5-1 and TRBJ2-7; TRBD1 matches 8 bases. V lost 4 bases, J lost 4 bases, and 7 bases stayed unmatched. From germline, CDR1 is SGHRS and CDR2 YFSETQ. The CDR3 spans 14 residues. CDR3: CASSTWTGKYEQYF. The DNA of the CDR3 is TGCGCCAGCAGCACTTGGACAGGGAAATACGAGCAGTACTTC.

The chain has TRBV6-4 and TRBJ2-3; 8 positions agree with TRBD1. The germline gives CDR1 MRHNA, CDR2 SNTAGT. V lost 7 bases and J lost 6; bases outside the gene matches: 6. The CDR3 length is 13 residues. CDR3 nucleotide sequence: TGTGCCAGCATCATGGACAGGGACGATACGCAGTATTTT. Residues: CASIMDRDDTQYF.

This chain joins TRBV7-9 and TRBJ2-5; no definite D call. The germline CDR1 and CDR2 sequences are SEHNR and FQNEAQ (reference sequence). V lost 5 bases and J 1 base, leaving 5 bases between the germline ends. This CDR3 comprises 12 residues. CDR3 nucleotide sequence: TGTGCCAGCAGCCACCGCCAAGAGACCCAGTACTTC. It is translated as CASSHRQETQYF.

The chain has TRBV15 and TRBJ2-1; possibly TRBD1 for D (6 bases). CDR1 and CDR2 (germline): LNHNV, YYDKDF (reference sequence). Trimming pared 5 bases from V and 9 bases from J, leaving 11 bases between. The CDR3 consists of 12 residues. The chain's CDR3 is CATSATGLEQFF. The CDR3, as DNA: TGTGCCACCAGCGCAACAGGGCTTGAGCAGTTCTTC.

This chain joins TRBV9 and TRBJ2-1; the D gene could be TRBD1 or TRBD2 (5 bases each). Germline CDR1 and CDR2: SGDLS and YYNGEE. CDR3 length equals 16 residues. V was shortened by 0 bases and J by 5 bases, with 15 bases between the two germline ends. The CDR3 DNA is TGTGCCAGCAGCGTAGGGGTCAGGGAGAGGGACAATGAGCAGTTCTTC. It yields the protein CASSVGVRERDNEQFF.

This clone was observed a single time. The chain couples TRBV27 to TRBJ1-6; D remains unclear. Germline V gene data show CDR1 as MNHEY and CDR2 as SMNVEV (reference sequence). Trimming removed 1 base from V and 0 bases from J, with 13 bases in between. The CDR3 contains 18 residues. The CDR3 DNA follows: TGTGCCAGCAGTTTATTCCCCAAGGGTAGCTCCTATAATTCACCCCTCCACTTT. Translating it yields CASSLFPKGSSYNSPLHF.

A few counts support this clone. This chain joins TRBV4-2 and TRBJ1-5; D is unresolved. Per germline, CDR1 LGHNA and CDR2 YNFKEQ. This CDR3 contains 14 residues. V lost 6 bases and J 0 bases, leaving 9 bases between the germline ends. The CDR3 coding sequence is TGTGCCAGCAGATGGACGGATAGCAATCAGCCCCAGCATTTT. Translation gives CASRWTDSNQPQHF.

This clone was detected once. The J gene is TRBJ2-3, the V gene TRBV9; 15 bases are shared with TRBD2. The germline V gene has CDR1 SGDLS and CDR2 YYNGEE. V was clipped by 0 bases and J by 5 bases; unmatched bases: 7. This CDR3 spans 18 amino acids. In DNA, the CDR3 is TGTGCCAGCAGCGTAGGGACTAGCGGGGGGGCCATGTTAGATACGCAGTATTTT. This translates into CASSVGTSGGAMLDTQYF.

This sequence joins TRBV11-2 and TRBJ1-1; perhaps TRBD1 as D (5 bases). V lost 4 bases, J lost 8 bases, and 14 bases lay in between. CDR3 length: 13 residues. Per germline, CDR1 SGHAT and CDR2 FQNNGV. The CDR3 here is CASSSKGSGEAFF. The CDR3 DNA reads TGTGCCAGCAGCTCAAAGGGTTCAGGGGAAGCTTTCTTT.

The chain uses TRBV2 and TRBJ1-3; D might be TRBD1 (6 bases). V was pared by 2 bases and J by 0 bases, with 8 bases between. Germline V gives CDR1 SNHLY, CDR2 FYNNEI. CDR3 length: 15 residues. The CDR3 region is CASSERTVSGNTIYF. The DNA for the CDR3 is TGTGCCAGCAGTGAAAGGACAGTCTCTGGAAACACCATATATTTT.

The chain carries TRBV6-5 and TRBJ1-4, with a weak D call TRBD1 (6 bases). V lost 6 bases and J lost 8, with 7 bases in between. Germline V CDR1 and CDR2: MNHEY, SVGAGI. The CDR3 consists of 11 residues. CDR3 region: CASRRGEKLFF. Written as DNA, the CDR3 is TGTGCCAGCAGAAGGGGGGAAAAACTGTTTTTT.

This clone was counted only a few times. The chain employs TRBV30 and TRBJ1-5, with D possibly TRBD1 on 6 matching bases. Trimming took off 4 bases at V and 1 base at J, with 8 bases between the two ends. This CDR3 contains 13 residues. Germline V gene lookup returns CDR1 GTSNPN and CDR2 SVGIG (reference sequence). The CDR3 spells CAWTRGSNQPQHF. CDR3 DNA: TGTGCCTGGACTAGGGGGAGCAATCAGCCCCAGCATTTT.

To note about this clone: One end of the junction is discordant with germline, which a read error may explain. The rearrangement links TRBV5-1 to TRBJ2-2, with D perhaps TRBD2 (6 bases). CDR1 SGHRS and CDR2 YFSETQ come from the germline V gene. The CDR3 has 13 residues. The CDR3 sequence is CASSLGDTGGLFF. For the CDR3, the DNA is TGCGCCAGCAGCTTGGGTGACACCGGGGGGCTGTTTTTT.

This clone is a singleton in its sample. This chain joins TRBV7-9 and TRBJ2-7; 10 positions agree with TRBD1. The trim removed 4 bases at V and 3 bases at J, leaving 6 bases unmatched. Germline lookup yields CDR1 SEHNR and CDR2 FQNEAQ (reference sequence). This CDR3 region has 15 residues. For the CDR3, the DNA is TGTGCCAGCAGCTCTCCGGACAGGGGGATCTACGAGCAGTACTTC. It translates to CASSSPDRGIYEQYF.

This chain joins TRBV5-6 and TRBJ2-3; weak D call: TRBD1 (5 bases). Germline CDR1 SGHDT, CDR2 YYEEEE. This CDR3 is built from 15 residues. Trimming removed 0 bases from V and 3 bases from J, with 11 bases in between. CDR3 residues: CASSLEYRTTDTQYF. For the CDR3, the DNA is TGTGCCAGCAGCTTGGAGTACAGGACGACAGATACGCAGTATTTT.